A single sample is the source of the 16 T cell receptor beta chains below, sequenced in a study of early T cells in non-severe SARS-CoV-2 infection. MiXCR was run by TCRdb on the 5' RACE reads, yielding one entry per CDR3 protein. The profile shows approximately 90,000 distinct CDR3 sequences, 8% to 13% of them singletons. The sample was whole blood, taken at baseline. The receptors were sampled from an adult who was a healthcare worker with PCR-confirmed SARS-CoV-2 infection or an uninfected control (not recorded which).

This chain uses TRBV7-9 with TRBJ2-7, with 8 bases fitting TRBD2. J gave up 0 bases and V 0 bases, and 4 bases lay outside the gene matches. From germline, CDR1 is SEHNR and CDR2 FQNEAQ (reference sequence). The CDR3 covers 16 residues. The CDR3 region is CASSLARGGTSYEQYF. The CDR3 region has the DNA TGTGCCAGCAGCTTAGCCCGGGGGGGTACCTCCTACGAGCAGTACTTC.

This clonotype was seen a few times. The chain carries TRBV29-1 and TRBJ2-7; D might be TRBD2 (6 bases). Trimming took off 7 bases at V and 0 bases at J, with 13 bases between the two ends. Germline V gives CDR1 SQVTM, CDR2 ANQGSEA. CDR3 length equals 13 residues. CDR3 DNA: TGCAGCGCTGGGGGGACGGTCTCCTACGAGCAGTACTTC. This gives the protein CSAGGTVSYEQYF.

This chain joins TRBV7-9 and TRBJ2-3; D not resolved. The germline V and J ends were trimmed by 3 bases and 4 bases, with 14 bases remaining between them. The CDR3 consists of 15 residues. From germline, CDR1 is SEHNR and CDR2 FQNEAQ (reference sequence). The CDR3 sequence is CASSFVPSSSDTQYF. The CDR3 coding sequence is TGTGCCAGCAGCTTTGTACCGTCCTCGTCAGATACGCAGTATTTT.

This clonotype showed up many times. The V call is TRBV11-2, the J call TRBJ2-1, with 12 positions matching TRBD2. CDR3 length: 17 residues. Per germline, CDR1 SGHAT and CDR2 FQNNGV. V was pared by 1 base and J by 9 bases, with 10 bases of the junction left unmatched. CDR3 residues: CASSLAGLAGIQAEQFF. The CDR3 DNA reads TGTGCCAGCAGCTTAGCCGGACTAGCGGGAATCCAGGCTGAGCAGTTCTTC.

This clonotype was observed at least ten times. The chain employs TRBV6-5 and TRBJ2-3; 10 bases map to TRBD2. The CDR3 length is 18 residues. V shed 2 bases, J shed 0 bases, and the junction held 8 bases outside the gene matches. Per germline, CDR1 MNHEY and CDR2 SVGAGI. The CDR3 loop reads CASSYPSGSGTSTDTQYF. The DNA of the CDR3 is TGTGCCAGCAGTTACCCTAGCGGGAGCGGGACTAGCACAGATACGCAGTATTTT.

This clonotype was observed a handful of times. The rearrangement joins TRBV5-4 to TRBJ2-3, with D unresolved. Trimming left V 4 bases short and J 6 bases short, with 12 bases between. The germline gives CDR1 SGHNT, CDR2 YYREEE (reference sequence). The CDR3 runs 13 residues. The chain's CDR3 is CASSRPNRDTQYF. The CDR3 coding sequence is TGTGCCAGCAGCCGCCCCAACCGGGATACGCAGTATTTT.

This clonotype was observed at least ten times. The CDR3 sequence is CASRRAGGANEQFF. CDR3 bases: TGTGCCAGCAGGCGGGCGGGAGGGGCCAATGAGCAGTTCTTC. The rearrangement links TRBV6-1 to TRBJ2-1, with TRBD2 matching 9 bases. Germline CDR1 MNHNS, CDR2 SASEGT. The CDR3 is 14 amino acids. Losses at the gene ends were 6 bases for V and 6 bases for J; bases not matched to a gene: 6.

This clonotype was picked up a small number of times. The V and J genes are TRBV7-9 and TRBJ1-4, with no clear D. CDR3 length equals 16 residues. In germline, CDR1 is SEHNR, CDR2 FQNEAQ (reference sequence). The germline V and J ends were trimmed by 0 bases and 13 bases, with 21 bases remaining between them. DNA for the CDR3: TGTGCCAGCAGCTTAGCGGGTAGGACCGCTGAGCCGTCACTGTTTTTT. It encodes CASSLAGRTAEPSLFF.

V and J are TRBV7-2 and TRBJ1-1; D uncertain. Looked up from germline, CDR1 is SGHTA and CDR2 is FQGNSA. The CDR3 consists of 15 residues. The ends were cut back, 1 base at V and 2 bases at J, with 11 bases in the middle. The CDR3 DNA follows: TGTGCCAGCAGCTTAGGTTCAGGAACAAACACTGAAGCTTTCTTT. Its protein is CASSLGSGTNTEAFF.

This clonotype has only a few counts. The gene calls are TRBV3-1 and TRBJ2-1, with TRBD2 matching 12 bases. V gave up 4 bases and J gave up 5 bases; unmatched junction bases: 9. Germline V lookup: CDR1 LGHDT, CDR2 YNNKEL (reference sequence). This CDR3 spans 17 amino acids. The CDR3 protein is CASSLTSGGHRDNEQFF. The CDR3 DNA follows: TGTGCCAGCAGCCTAACTAGCGGGGGGCACCGTGACAATGAGCAGTTCTTC.

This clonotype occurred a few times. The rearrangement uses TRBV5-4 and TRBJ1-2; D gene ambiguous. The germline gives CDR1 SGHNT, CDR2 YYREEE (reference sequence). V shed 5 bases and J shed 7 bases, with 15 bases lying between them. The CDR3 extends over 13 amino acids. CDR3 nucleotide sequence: TGTGCCAGCAGGACCGAACTCTCCTTTGGCTACACCTTC. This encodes CASRTELSFGYTF.

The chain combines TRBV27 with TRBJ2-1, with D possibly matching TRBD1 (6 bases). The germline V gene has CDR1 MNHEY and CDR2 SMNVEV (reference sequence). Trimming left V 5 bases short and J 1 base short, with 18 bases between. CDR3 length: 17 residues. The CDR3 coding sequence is TGTGCCAGCAGTAGGACAGTCCGGAGGTCGTCCTACAATGAGCAGTTCTTC. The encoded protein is CASSRTVRRSSYNEQFF.

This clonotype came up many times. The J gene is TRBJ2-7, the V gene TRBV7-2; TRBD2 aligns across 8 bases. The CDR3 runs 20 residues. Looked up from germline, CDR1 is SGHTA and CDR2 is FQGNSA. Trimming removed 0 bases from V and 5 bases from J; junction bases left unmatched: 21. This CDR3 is CASSLASALAGPDGGNEQYF. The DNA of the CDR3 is TGTGCCAGCAGCTTAGCATCGGCGCTAGCGGGCCCAGATGGGGGGAACGAGCAGTACTTC. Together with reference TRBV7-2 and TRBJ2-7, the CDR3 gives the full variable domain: GAGVSQSPSNKVTEKGKDVELRCDPISGHTALYWYRQSLGQGLEFLIYFQGNSAPDKSGLPSDRFSAERTGGSVSTLTIQRTQQEDSAVYLCASSLASALAGPDGGNEQYFGPGTRLTVT.

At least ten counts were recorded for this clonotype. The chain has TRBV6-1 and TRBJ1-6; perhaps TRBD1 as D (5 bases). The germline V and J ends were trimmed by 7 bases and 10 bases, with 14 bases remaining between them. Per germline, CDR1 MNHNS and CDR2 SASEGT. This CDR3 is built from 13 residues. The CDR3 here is CASTTRRDSPLHF. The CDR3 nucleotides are TGTGCCAGCACCACTCGGCGGGACTCACCCCTCCACTTT.

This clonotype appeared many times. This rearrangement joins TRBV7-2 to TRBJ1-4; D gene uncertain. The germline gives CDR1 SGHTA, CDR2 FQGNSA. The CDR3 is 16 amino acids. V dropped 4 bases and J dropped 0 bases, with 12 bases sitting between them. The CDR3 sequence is CASSSNRVATNEKLFF. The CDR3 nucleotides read TGTGCCAGCAGCTCAAACAGAGTTGCAACTAATGAAAAACTGTTTTTT.

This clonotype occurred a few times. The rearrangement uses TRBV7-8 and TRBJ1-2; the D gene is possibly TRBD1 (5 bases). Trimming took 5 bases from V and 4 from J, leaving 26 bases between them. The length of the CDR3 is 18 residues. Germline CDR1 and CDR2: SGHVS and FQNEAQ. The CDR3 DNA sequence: TGTGCCAGCAGCCCCGAAAGACTTATCAGGGAAGAGCGCTATGGCTACACCTTC. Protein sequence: CASSPERLIREERYGYTF.